The TCR beta chain under discussion was sequenced for a study of blood T cell repertoires in COVID-19. V shed 1 base and J 1 base; nucleotides not matched to a gene: 9. This CDR3 spans 17 amino acids. CDR1 and CDR2 (germline): LNHDA, SQIVND (reference sequence). The repertoire was sequenced with immunoSEQ multiplex PCR; TCRdb's copy has only in-frame clones and lacks some. The sample has about 190,000 clones, less than 85% seen once. This receptor was identified in a woman in her sixties or seventies with acute COVID-19. The material sequenced was PBMCs or T cells enriched from blood (not recorded which). The chain joins TRBV19 to TRBJ2-5, with 7 bases identical to TRBD2. The DNA of the CDR3 is TGTGCCAGTAGTATAGGCATTAGCGGGCCACTCCAAGAGACCCAGTACTTC. It codes for CASSIGISGPLQETQYF.